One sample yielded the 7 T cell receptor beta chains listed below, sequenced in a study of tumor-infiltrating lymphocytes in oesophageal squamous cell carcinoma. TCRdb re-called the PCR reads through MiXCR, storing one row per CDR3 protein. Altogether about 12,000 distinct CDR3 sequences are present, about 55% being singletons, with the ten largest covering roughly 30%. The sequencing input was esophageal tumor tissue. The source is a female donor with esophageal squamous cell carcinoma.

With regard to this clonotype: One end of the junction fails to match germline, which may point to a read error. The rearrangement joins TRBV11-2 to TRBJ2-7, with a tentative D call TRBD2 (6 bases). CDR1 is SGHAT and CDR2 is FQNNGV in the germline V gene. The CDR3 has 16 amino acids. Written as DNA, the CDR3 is TGTGCCAGCAGTTTAGGGACTGTTAGTAGGTACAATGAGCAGTACTTC. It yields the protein CASSLGTVSRYNEQYF.

As DNA, the CDR3 is TGTGCCAGCAGCTCTTACCGGGGCTCCTACGAGCAGTACTTC. This translates into CASSSYRGSYEQYF. The rearrangement uses TRBV7-2 and TRBJ2-7; a weak D match, TRBD2 (5 bases). V was pared by 4 bases and J by 0 bases, with 10 bases between. The CDR3 runs 14 residues. Germline CDR1 and CDR2: SGHTA and FQGNSA.

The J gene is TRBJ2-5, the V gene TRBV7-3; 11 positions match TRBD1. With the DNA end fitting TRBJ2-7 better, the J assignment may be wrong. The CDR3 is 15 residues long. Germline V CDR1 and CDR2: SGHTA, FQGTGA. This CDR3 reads CASSFSGQGAYEQYF. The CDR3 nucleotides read TGTGCCAGCAGCTTTTCGGGACAGGGGGCCTACGAGCAGTACTTC.

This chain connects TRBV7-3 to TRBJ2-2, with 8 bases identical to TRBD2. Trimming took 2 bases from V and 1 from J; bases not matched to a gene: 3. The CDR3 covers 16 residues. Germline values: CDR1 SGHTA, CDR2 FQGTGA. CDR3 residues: CASSLRAGVNTGELFF. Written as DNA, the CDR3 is TGTGCCAGCAGCTTACGAGCGGGAGTGAACACCGGGGAGCTGTTTTTT.

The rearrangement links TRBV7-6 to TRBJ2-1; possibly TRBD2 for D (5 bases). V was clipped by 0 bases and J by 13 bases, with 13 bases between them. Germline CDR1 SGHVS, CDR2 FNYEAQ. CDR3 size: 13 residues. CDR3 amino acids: CASSLAIGRRQFF. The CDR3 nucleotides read TGTGCCAGCAGCTTAGCTATAGGGAGACGACAGTTCTTC.

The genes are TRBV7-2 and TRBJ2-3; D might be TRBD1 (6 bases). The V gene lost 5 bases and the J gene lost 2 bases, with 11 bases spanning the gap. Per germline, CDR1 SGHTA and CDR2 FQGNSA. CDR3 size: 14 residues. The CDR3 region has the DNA TGTGCCAGCAGCCTAAGGACAGACACAGATACGCAGTATTTT. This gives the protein CASSLRTDTDTQYF.

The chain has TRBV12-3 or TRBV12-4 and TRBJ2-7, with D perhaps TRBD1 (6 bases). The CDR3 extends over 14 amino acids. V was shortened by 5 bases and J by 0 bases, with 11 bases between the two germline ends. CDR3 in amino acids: CASSRGHSSYEQYF. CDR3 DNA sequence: TGTGCCAGCAGTAGGGGACATAGCTCCTACGAGCAGTACTTC.